One sample yielded the 15 T cell receptor beta chains listed below, sequenced in a study of blood T cells in healthy people across ages. With a J-beta primer mix and a sample-barcoded 5' primer, a second PCR ran about 7 to 12 cycles. One entry per CDR3 protein results from TCRdb running MiXCR on the 5' RACE reads. The table shows 600,000 to 1,000,000 distinct CDR3 sequences, with roughly 25% occurring only once. These same data were also listed under a study on T cells of mothers and their children.

The sequenced sample was blood. These receptors were collected from a boy between 5 and 17 years old in good health.

This chain links TRBV20-1 with TRBJ1-3; maybe TRBD1 (6 bases). The CDR3 is 15 amino acids. The V gene lost 5 bases and the J gene lost 3 bases, with 17 bases spanning the gap. Germline loops: CDR1 DFQATT, CDR2 SNEGSKA (reference sequence). The CDR3 spells CSAAHRGAGGNTIYF. In nucleotides, the CDR3 is TGCAGTGCTGCGCATCGGGGGGCTGGTGGAAACACCATATATTTT.

The rearrangement links TRBV4-1 to TRBJ1-6; 8 nucleotides align to TRBD1. The V gene end was trimmed by 4 bases and the J gene end by 9 bases; junction bases not matched to a gene: 8. The CDR3 has 15 residues. Germline CDR1 is MGHRA and CDR2 is YSYEKL. The CDR3, as DNA: TGCGCCAGCAGCCTTACCACAGGGGGAATTTCACCCCTCCACTTT. It yields the protein CASSLTTGGISPLHF.

This clonotype was observed a few times. This sequence joins TRBV7-2 and TRBJ2-1, with D unclear. This CDR3 comprises 17 residues. The germline V gene has CDR1 SGHTA and CDR2 FQGNSA. V dropped 5 bases and J dropped 0 bases, with 17 bases sitting between them. DNA of the CDR3: TGTGCCAGCAGCGTAAGCATCGTGTTAAGCTCCTACAATGAGCAGTTCTTC. Its translation is CASSVSIVLSSYNEQFF.

The rearrangement links TRBV15 to TRBJ2-1, with D possibly being TRBD1 (5 bases). Trimming stripped 2 bases from V and 3 bases from J, with 14 bases between. The germline V gene encodes CDR1 LNHNV and CDR2 YYDKDF (reference sequence). This CDR3 region has 16 residues. The CDR3 is CATSRKDSINYNEQFF. The CDR3 DNA follows: TGTGCCACCAGCAGAAAAGACAGCATCAACTACAATGAGCAGTTCTTC.

As for this clonotype: Relative to the germline gene, one junction end is altered; a read error may explain this. The chain recombines TRBV10-2 with TRBJ2-5; 9 bases agree with TRBD1. The J call could be wrong; TRBJ2-7 is a better fit for the DNA end. The germline CDR1 and CDR2 sequences are WSHSY and SAAADI. The CDR3 is made up of 15 amino acids. The CDR3 nucleotides are TGCGGCAGCAGACCCGGGACAGGGACAGGGTACGAGCAGTACTTC. Its protein product is CGSRPGTGTGYEQYF.

This chain connects TRBV29-1 to TRBJ1-5; D gene unclear. CDR1 and CDR2 (germline): SQVTM, ANQGSEA. The length of the CDR3 is 13 residues. Trimming shortened V by 8 bases and J by 5 bases, and 16 bases separated the two germline ends. The CDR3 sequence: CSIATGAHQPQHF. CDR3 coding DNA: TGCAGCATCGCTACGGGCGCCCATCAGCCCCAGCATTTT. Combining the CDR3 with reference TRBV29-1 and TRBJ1-5 gives the whole variable domain SAVISQKPSRDICQRGTSLTIQCQVDSQVTMMFWYRQQPGQSLTLIATANQGSEATYESGFVIDKFPISRPNLTFSTLTVSNMSPEDSSIYLCSIATGAHQPQHFGDGTRLSIL.

This clonotype was counted between two and nine times. The chain links TRBV11-2 to TRBJ1-4; D is undetermined. The germline V and J ends were trimmed by 0 bases and 4 bases, with 9 bases remaining between them. Germline-derived CDR1 and CDR2 are SGHAT and FQNNGV. This CDR3 is built from 15 residues. The CDR3 DNA sequence: TGTGCCAGCAGCTTAGAGACCCGTTATAATGAAAAACTGTTTTTT. As protein: CASSLETRYNEKLFF.

V gene TRBV7-2 combines with J gene TRBJ2-3; TRBD1 aligns across 7 bases. This CDR3 is 17 amino acids long. J lost 0 bases, V lost 5 bases, and 11 bases had no gene match. Germline CDR1 and CDR2: SGHTA and FQGNSA. CDR3 DNA: TGTGCCAGCAGCGATACGCCCGACAGGGTCAGCACAGATACGCAGTATTTT. Translation: CASSDTPDRVSTDTQYF.

The rearrangement links TRBV27 to TRBJ2-7; D not certain. This CDR3 has 15 amino acids. Germline CDR1 reads MNHEY; CDR2 reads SMNVEV (reference sequence). V lost 0 bases and J 0 bases, leaving 9 bases between the germline ends. The CDR3 spells CASSLSFSSSYEQYF. DNA for the CDR3: TGTGCCAGCAGTTTATCTTTCTCGAGCTCCTACGAGCAGTACTTC.

A few counts support this clonotype. The gene calls are TRBV6-6 and TRBJ2-5; maybe TRBD1 (6 bases). Trimming pared 6 bases from V and 5 bases from J, leaving 19 bases between. CDR1 and CDR2 (germline): MNHNY, SVGAGI (reference sequence). The CDR3 sequence is 15 residues long. DNA for the CDR3: TGTGCCAGCAGGTCTTCTAGGGGGTACGGGGAGACCCAGTACTTC. Its translation is CASRSSRGYGETQYF.

Only a few counts were recorded for this clonotype. Without the conserved terminal phenylalanine or tryptophan, this CDR3 likely stems from a read error. This chain joins TRBV20-1 and TRBJ2-1; no reliable D call. Germline V gene sequence: CDR1 DFQATT, CDR2 SNEGSKA (reference sequence). The CDR3 has 13 amino acids. V was shortened by 3 bases and J by 1 base, with 7 bases between the two germline ends. CDR3: CSARGHSYNEQFL. The CDR3, as DNA: TGCAGTGCTAGGGGCCATTCCTACAATGAGCAGTTCCTC.

This rearrangement joins TRBV28 to TRBJ2-5; 12 bases are a match to TRBD2. V was pared by 4 bases and J by 0 bases, with 12 bases of the junction left unmatched. The germline V gene encodes CDR1 MDHEN and CDR2 SYDVKM. The CDR3 loop spans 19 amino acids. CDR3 amino acids: CASSSFLAGGPEYQETQYF. CDR3 sequence (DNA): TGTGCCAGCAGTTCGTTTCTAGCGGGAGGGCCTGAGTACCAAGAGACCCAGTACTTC.

The chain has TRBV19 and TRBJ2-1; TRBD2 matches 7 bases. Trimming removed 0 bases from V and 0 bases from J; junction bases left unmatched: 2. This CDR3 has 16 amino acids. Germline loops: CDR1 LNHDA, CDR2 SQIVND (reference sequence). CDR3 residues: CASSIDRGSSYNEQFF. CDR3 bases: TGTGCCAGTAGTATAGATCGCGGGAGCTCCTACAATGAGCAGTTCTTC.

J is TRBJ2-3 and V is TRBV7-2; the D is unclear. The CDR3 is 16 amino acids. Between the trimmed V and J ends, which lost 0 bases and 1 base, there was a span of 11 bases. The germline V gene has CDR1 SGHTA and CDR2 FQGNSA. The CDR3 bases are TGTGCCAGCAGCTTAGCGGGCCTCCACCGCACAGATACGCAGTATTTT. Translation: CASSLAGLHRTDTQYF.

The chain recombines TRBV6-5 with TRBJ1-1, with D hard to call. CDR3 length: 15 amino acids. Trimming removed 5 bases at V and 1 base at J, with 14 bases between. Looked up from germline, CDR1 is MNHEY and CDR2 is SVGAGI. The CDR3 reads CASSLSRHSNTEAFF. CDR3 bases: TGTGCCAGCAGTCTTAGCCGACACTCGAACACTGAAGCTTTCTTT.